This TCR beta chain was retrieved from a study of blood T cell repertoires in COVID-19. TCRdb keeps only in-frame clones here, not all; method: immunoSEQ multiplex PCR. Counted here are about 80,000 clones, around four fifths occurring once; the ten biggest clones make up around 39%. Germline CDR1 and CDR2: LNHDA and SQIVND (reference sequence). CDR3 length: 13 amino acids. Germline trimming cut 5 bases from V and 7 bases from J; bases unmatched to any gene: 7. The sequenced sample was peripheral blood. The sequence was obtained from an elderly man with active or convalescent COVID-19. This rearrangement joins TRBV19 to TRBJ1-2; 7 bases agree with TRBD1. CDR3 sequence (DNA): TGTGCCAGTAGTGTTAACAGGGGCACTGGCTACACCTTC. It translates to CASSVNRGTGYTF.